Listed below are T cell receptor beta chains from one sample, sequenced in a study of cytomegalovirus exposure and HLA in healthy donors. Generated by immunoSEQ multiplex PCR, the TCRdb table keeps only in-frame clones and is missing some. The table lists hundreds of thousands of clones, 70% to 90% of them singletons. The source material was PBMCs. The receptors derive from a woman aged 18-35 years in good health and CMV-seronegative. Each CDR3 is given with its conserved first and last residue. A D gene is named only where the DNA matches it firmly. Not all rows give a size; the values are once, few, many and, for expanded clones, a class.

abundance	v_gene	j_gene	d_gene	len	CDR3nt	CDR3aa
-	TRBV9	TRBJ2-5	-	13	TGTGCCAGCAGCGTCACAGGCCCGGAGACCCAGTACTTC	CASSVTGPETQYF
-	TRBV7-2	TRBJ1-2	TRBD1	15	TGTGCCAGCAGCAACCGACAGGGGGTAGGTTATGGCTACACCTTC	CASSNRQGVGYGYTF
few	TRBV11-2	TRBJ1-1	TRBD1	14	TGTGCCAGCAGCATGTCGACAGGGCACACTGAAGCTTTCTTT	CASSMSTGHTEAFF
once	TRBV27	TRBJ2-1	TRBD2	15	TGTGCCAGCAGTCCCGTAGCGGGGGCCTACAATGAGCAGTTCTTC	CASSPVAGAYNEQFF
-	TRBV30	TRBJ1-3	-	15	TGTGCCTGGAGTGTAAGGGGGTACTCTGGAAACACCATATATTTT	CAWSVRGYSGNTIYF
-	TRBV6-4	TRBJ2-1	-	14	TGTGCCAGCAGTGACTCGCTAGAGACTGATGAGCAGTTCTTC	CASSDSLETDEQFF
-	TRBV29-1	TRBJ2-1	TRBD1	13	TGCAGCGTTCACAGGGGGCGCGGGGATGAGCAGTTCTTC	CSVHRGRGDEQFF
-	TRBV27	TRBJ2-1	TRBD1	15	TGTGCCAGCAGTTCATCAGGGGGCCTATACAATGAGCAGTTCTTC	CASSSSGGLYNEQFF
once	TRBV11-2	TRBJ2-1	TRBD1	15	TGTGCCAGCAGCTTAGGGGACAGCTCCTACAATGAGCAGTTCTTC	CASSLGDSSYNEQFF
-	TRBV14	TRBJ2-7	-	14	TGTGCCAGCAGCCAAGGAGCCCCCTCCTACGAGCAGTACTTC	CASSQGAPSYEQYF
-	TRBV7-8	TRBJ2-1	TRBD2	15	TGTGCCAGCAGCTCGACTAGCGGGGGTTACAATGAGCAGTTCTTC	CASSSTSGGYNEQFF
-	TRBV5-1	TRBJ1-5	TRBD1	15	TGCGCCAGCAGCTTGGGGCCGGGACAGGGGCAGCCCCAGCATTTT	CASSLGPGQGQPQHF
-	TRBV11-3	TRBJ2-1	TRBD2	17	TGTGCCAGCAGCTTACCAGCGGGGCCCTATTGGCACAATGAGCAGTTCTTC	CASSLPAGPYWHNEQFF